A selection of T cell receptor beta chains follows, all from one sample in a study of PD-1 blockade in mismatch repair-deficient tumors. TCRdb's copy holds only in-frame clones and misses some; the assay was immunoSEQ multiplex PCR. The sample has 120,000 or so clones, around 86% seen once. Sequencing was performed on peripheral blood, taken 44 weeks after starting pembrolizumab. Receptors originate from an adult with mismatch repair-deficient cancer. The CDR3 runs from the conserved cysteine through the conserved F or W. Fields, in order: D gene, J gene, clone size, V gene, CDR3 DNA, CDR3 protein. The D gene is left open where the match is weak. For some rows the clone size is stated as once, few or many, or as a class when expanded; others skip it.

>NA|TRBJ2-2|once|TRBV14
TGTGCCAGCAGCCAAGATGGGACCGGGGAGCTGTTTTTT
CASSQDGTGELFF
>TRBD2|TRBJ2-7|NA|TRBV19
TGTGCCAGTAGTTATGGCGGGAGCAACTACGAGCAGTACTTC
CASSYGGSNYEQYF
>NA|TRBJ1-4|NA|TRBV7-9
TGTGCCAGCAGCTTAGAAGGTGGAGTCGAAAAACTGTTTTTT
CASSLEGGVEKLFF
>NA|TRBJ1-1|NA|TRBV28
TGTGCCAGCAGTTTCCGGGACCTAAACACTGAAGCTTTCTTT
CASSFRDLNTEAFF
>NA|TRBJ2-2|NA|TRBV9
TGTGCCAGCAGCGTAGACGGTAGGGCCGGGGAGCTGTTTTTT
CASSVDGRAGELFF
>TRBD2|TRBJ2-6|NA|TRBV7-9
TGTGCCAGCAGCTTAGGGACTAGCGGGAGACCTGGGGCCAACGTCCTGACTTTC
CASSLGTSGRPGANVLTF
>NA|TRBJ1-2|once|TRBV5-4
TGTGCCAGCAGCTCTTTGACAGGCGCCACCTATGGCTACACCTTC
CASSSLTGATYGYTF
>TRBD1|TRBJ1-2|NA|TRBV5-4
TGTGCCAGCAGCCCGGACAGGGACGGCTACACCTTC
CASSPDRDGYTF
>NA|TRBJ1-2|NA|TRBV27
TGTGCCAGCAGCCCATACCCGGACAACTATGGCTACACCTTC
CASSPYPDNYGYTF
>NA|TRBJ1-5|NA|TRBV5-6
TGTGCCAGCAGCCAGGGGCGGAATCAGCCCCAGCATTTT
CASSQGRNQPQHF
>NA|TRBJ1-4|NA|TRBV4-2
TGTGCCAGCAGCCTCCAGGGTAAGAAGGAAAAACTGTTTTTT
CASSLQGKKEKLFF
>TRBD1|TRBJ2-5|once|TRBV5-4
TGTGCCAGCAGCTCGGGACAGGGAGAGACCCAGTACTTC
CASSSGQGETQYF
>TRBD2|TRBJ2-3|NA|TRBV5-1
TGCGCCAGCGGGAGCGGGAGTACAGATACGCAGTATTTT
CASGSGSTDTQYF
>TRBD2|TRBJ2-1|NA|TRBV25-1
TGTGCCAGCACTCCAGCGGGAGGGTATGGTGAGCAGTTCTTC
CASTPAGGYGEQFF
>NA|TRBJ1-3|NA|TRBV6-5
TGTGCCAGCAGTTACGGACGGCGAAGCTCTGGAAACACCATATATTTT
CASSYGRRSSGNTIYF
>TRBD2|TRBJ2-2|NA|TRBV5-4
TGTGCCAGCAGCGCCTTAGCGGGAGTAGATACCGGGGAGCTGTTTTTT
CASSALAGVDTGELFF
>NA|TRBJ2-3|NA|TRBV19
TGTGCCAGTAGTAACATCCAAAACACAGATACGCAGTATTTT
CASSNIQNTDTQYF
>TRBD1|TRBJ2-1|NA|TRBV4-1
TGCGCCAGCAGCGAAGGACAGGGCCTAAATGAGCAGTTCTTC
CASSEGQGLNEQFF
>TRBD1|TRBJ2-5|NA|TRBV4-1
TGCGCCAGCAGCCAAGATCGCCCCGGGACAGGTCAAGAGACCCAGTACTTC
CASSQDRPGTGQETQYF
>NA|TRBJ2-7|NA|TRBV5-4
TGTGCCAGCAGCTTCGGGTCTTCCTACGAGCAGTACTTC
CASSFGSSYEQYF
>TRBD2|TRBJ2-5|NA|TRBV11-3
TGTGCCAGCAGCTCCACTAGCGGGAGGATTGTCGAGACCCAGTACTTC
CASSSTSGRIVETQYF
>TRBD2|TRBJ2-7|NA|TRBV5-5
TGTGCCAGCAGCCGACTAGCGTCACGCTACGAGCAGTACTTC
CASSRLASRYEQYF
>TRBD2|TRBJ2-5|NA|TRBV5-3
TGTGCCAGAAGCAACGGACTAGCGGGAGGGCCTTGGGAGACCCAGTACTTC
CARSNGLAGGPWETQYF
>TRBD1|TRBJ2-7|NA|TRBV7-2
TGTGCCAGCAGCTCGGAGCAGATGACAGGGAGACAGTACTTC
CASSSEQMTGRQYF
>NA|TRBJ2-3|once|TRBV2
TGTGCCAGCAGTGAAGGAACTCGGGGCGATACGCAGTATTTT
CASSEGTRGDTQYF
>NA|TRBJ2-7|NA|TRBV21-1
TGTGCCAGCAGCAAAGGCTGGCGAATAAGCTCCTACGAGCAGTACTTC
CASSKGWRISSYEQYF
>NA|TRBJ2-7|NA|TRBV11-2
TGTGCCAGCAGCCTGGGGGGGGACAGGAGTTACGAGCAGTACTTC
CASSLGGDRSYEQYF
>TRBD2|TRBJ2-5|NA|TRBV7-2
TGTGCCAGCAGCGCGGGGAGGGTGACAGTACAAGAGACCCAGTACTTC
CASSAGRVTVQETQYF
>TRBD2|TRBJ2-7|NA|TRBV14
TGTGCCAGCAGCCCAACATACCTCGGGACTAGCGGGTGGAAATCCTACGAGCAGTACTTC
CASSPTYLGTSGWKSYEQYF
>NA|TRBJ2-7|NA|TRBV21-1
TGTGCCAGCAGCGTACCTATGGCACAGGACTACGAGCAGTACTTC
CASSVPMAQDYEQYF
>NA|TRBJ2-1|NA|TRBV11-2
TGTGCCAGCAGCGATGGGGTTCCACTGGGCAATGAGCAGTTCTTC
CASSDGVPLGNEQFF
>NA|TRBJ2-7|NA|TRBV27
TGTGCCAGCAGAACCTCGGGGACCCAAGCTGGCGAGCAGTACTTC
CASRTSGTQAGEQYF
>NA|TRBJ1-1|NA|TRBV9
TGTGCCAGCAGCGTAGGACTCGAAATGAACACTGAAGCTTTCTTT
CASSVGLEMNTEAFF
>NA|TRBJ2-7|NA|TRBV5-1
TGCGCCAGCAGCTTGAAAACCGGGACGGTCTACGAGCAGTACTTC
CASSLKTGTVYEQYF
>NA|TRBJ2-7|NA|TRBV11-2
TGTGCCAGCAGCTTTAGGAACGAGCAGTACTTC
CASSFRNEQYF
>TRBD1|TRBJ1-1|NA|TRBV18
TGTGCCAGCTCACCATTCCAGGGGGGCGATACTGAAGCTTTCTTT
CASSPFQGGDTEAFF
>TRBD1|TRBJ2-5|NA|TRBV6-1
TGTGCCAGTAGTAGACAGGGCGCCTTTGAGACCCAGTACTTC
CASSRQGAFETQYF
>NA|TRBJ2-7|NA|TRBV7-9
TGTGCCAGCAGCTCGACAATAGGCGCCTACGAGCAGTACTTC
CASSSTIGAYEQYF
>NA|TRBJ2-1|NA|TRBV18
TGTGCCAGCTCACCACGTTGGCCTACCAGGTTCTTC
CASSPRWPTRFF
>TRBD1|TRBJ2-1|NA|TRBV9
TGTGCCAGCAGCGTAACCGGACAGGGGTGGAATGAGCAGTTCTTC
CASSVTGQGWNEQFF
>NA|TRBJ2-1|few|TRBV27
TGTGCCAGCAGTTTCTCCGGGGATTACAATGAGCAGTTCTTC
CASSFSGDYNEQFF